The 32 T cell receptor beta chains listed next were all sequenced from one sample in a study of shared clonotypes between healthy human individuals. Assay used: immunoSEQ multiplex PCR; TCRdb lists only in-frame clones, some missing. This repertoire shows some 2,100,000 clones, nearly 97% found once; its top ten account for over 0.1%. Input material: naive CD4+ T cells sorted from blood. Regarding subset: CD45RA+ positively selected. The receptors originated from a man younger than 35 in good health.

The gene calls are TRBV6-6 and TRBJ2-7, with a possible D match to TRBD2 (5 bases). V was clipped by 5 bases and J by 1 base, with 12 bases between them. This CDR3 region has 14 residues. Germline V CDR1 and CDR2: MNHNY, SVGAGI (reference sequence). CDR3 sequence reads: CASSDRWRSYEQYF. The CDR3 bases are TGTGCCAGCAGTGATCGCTGGAGGTCCTACGAGCAGTACTTC.

This sequence joins TRBV5-1 and TRBJ2-7; a possible D gene is TRBD1 (5 bases). The V and J ends lost 0 bases and 1 base respectively, with 17 bases between them. Germline V lookup: CDR1 SGHRS, CDR2 YFSETQ. CDR3 size: 17 residues. CDR3 in amino acids: CASSLGPGLKPSYEQYF. The CDR3 bases are TGCGCCAGCAGCTTGGGGCCAGGGTTAAAACCATCCTACGAGCAGTACTTC. Full variable domain (missing parts from reference TRBV5-1 and TRBJ2-7): KAGVTQTPRYLIKTRGQQVTLSCSPISGHRSVSWYQQTPGQGLQFLFEYFSETQRNKGNFPGRFSGRQFSNSRSEMNVSTLELGDSALYLCASSLGPGLKPSYEQYFGPGTRLTVT.

This chain joins TRBV10-2 and TRBJ2-2, with 8 bases matching TRBD1. Germline V gene lookup returns CDR1 WSHSY and CDR2 SAAADI. The CDR3 runs 15 residues. V shed 7 bases and J 6 bases; nucleotides not matched to a gene: 10. The CDR3 DNA reads as TGCGCCAGCAAGCTAACTACAGGGGGTTCCGGGGAGCTGTTTTTT. It codes for CASKLTTGGSGELFF.

J is TRBJ2-1 and V is TRBV5-1; 9 bases align to TRBD2. The CDR3 runs 17 residues. V lost 0 bases, J lost 4 bases, and 8 bases stayed unmatched. Germline V gene lookup returns CDR1 SGHRS and CDR2 YFSETQ. The CDR3 bases are TGCGCCAGCAGCTTGGAAGGCGGGAGGGTGTCGTACAATGAGCAGTTCTTC. Encoded protein: CASSLEGGRVSYNEQFF.

There are a few counts of this clone. The rearrangement joins TRBV4-2 to TRBJ2-1, with 9 bases aligning to TRBD2. Germline CDR1 is LGHNA and CDR2 is YNFKEQ. J gave up 3 bases and V 7 bases, and 7 bases lay outside the gene matches. This CDR3 spans 15 amino acids. DNA for the CDR3: TGTGCCAGCAATCGATTAGCGGGGGACTACAATGAGCAGTTCTTC. Amino acid sequence: CASNRLAGDYNEQFF.

The chain couples TRBV5-4 to TRBJ2-7; 8 nucleotides match TRBD2. CDR1 is SGHNT and CDR2 is YYREEE in the germline V gene (reference sequence). The CDR3 sequence is 16 residues long. The junction had 11 bases not matched to a gene; V was cut back by 4 bases and J by 2 bases. CDR3 sequence reads: CASSQLTLAATYEQYF. The CDR3 DNA reads as TGTGCCAGCAGCCAACTAACACTAGCGGCTACCTACGAGCAGTACTTC.

CDR3: CASSLDLAVAKNIQYF. As DNA, the CDR3 is TGTGCCAGCAGCTTGGACCTAGCGGTAGCCAAAAACATTCAGTACTTC. The rearrangement joins TRBV5-4 to TRBJ2-4, with 7 bases identical to TRBD2. The CDR3 loop spans 16 amino acids. V dropped 0 bases and J dropped 0; count of bases not matched to a gene: 3. Germline-derived CDR1 and CDR2 are SGHNT and YYREEE (reference sequence).

In the case of this clone: Other DNA variants within this sample encode the same CDR3. The V gene is TRBV11-2, the J gene TRBJ2-5, with D maybe TRBD2 (5 bases). The CDR3 has 13 amino acids. Germline V gives CDR1 SGHAT, CDR2 FQNNGV. The V and J ends lost 5 bases and 5 bases respectively, with 12 bases between them. Written as DNA, the CDR3 is TGTGCCAGCAGCCCCGGACTCCGGGAGACCCAGTACTTC. It codes for CASSPGLRETQYF. Variable domain in full (rest from reference TRBV11-2 and TRBJ2-5): EAGVAQSPRYKIIEKRQSVAFWCNPISGHATLYWYQQILGQGPKLLIQFQNNGVVDDSQLPKDRFSAERLKGVDSTLKIQPAKLEDSAVYLCASSPGLRETQYFGPGTRLLVL.

The chain carries TRBV5-1 and TRBJ1-2; possible D gene TRBD1, 5 bases. Germline CDR1 and CDR2: SGHRS and YFSETQ. V lost 5 bases and J lost 4, with 18 bases in between. The CDR3 has 15 amino acids. CDR3 DNA sequence: TGCGCCAGCAGGCCGGGACCGGCGGACCTCTATGGCTACACCTTC. Encoded protein: CASRPGPADLYGYTF.

The chain has TRBV30 and TRBJ2-4, with a weak D call TRBD1 (6 bases). Germline V gene data show CDR1 as GTSNPN and CDR2 as SVGIG (reference sequence). The ends were cut back, 2 bases at V and 5 bases at J, with 10 bases in the middle. The CDR3 spans 13 residues. The CDR3 sequence is CAWSPRGQNIQYF. CDR3 nucleotides: TGTGCCTGGAGTCCCAGGGGCCAAAACATTCAGTACTTC.

This clone was seen more than once but under ten times. This chain links TRBV7-8 with TRBJ2-6; no clear D. Looked up from germline, CDR1 is SGHVS and CDR2 is FQNEAQ. Trimming left V 2 bases short and J 0 bases short, with 5 bases between. The CDR3 runs to 15 residues. CDR3 DNA sequence: TGTGCCAGCAGCTTATCCGACTCTGGGGCCAACGTCCTGACTTTC. This codes for CASSLSDSGANVLTF.

This chain connects TRBV30 to TRBJ2-6, with TRBD1 matching 7 bases. CDR3 size: 20 residues. CDR1 and CDR2 from the germline V gene are GTSNPN and SVGIG (reference sequence). The trim removed 3 bases at V and 0 bases at J, leaving 17 bases unmatched. The CDR3: CAWRRTGTAYPLSGANVLTF. The CDR3 coding sequence is TGTGCCTGGAGGCGAACCGGGACAGCCTACCCTCTCTCTGGGGCCAACGTCCTGACTTTC. The complete variable domain, with remaining parts taken from reference TRBV30 and TRBJ2-6, reads SQTIHQWPATLVQPVGSPLSLECTVEGTSNPNLYWYRQAAGRGLQLLFYSVGIGQISSEVPQNLSASRPQDRQFILSSKKLLLSDSGFYLCAWRRTGTAYPLSGANVLTFGAGSRLTVL.

This sequence joins TRBV5-6 and TRBJ1-5; D is unresolved. Germline V lookup: CDR1 SGHDT, CDR2 YYEEEE. Trimming removed 0 bases at V and 1 base at J, with 11 bases between. This CDR3 contains 16 residues. DNA of the CDR3: TGTGCCAGCAGCTTGGGCCCATGGGGAAGCAATCAGCCCCAGCATTTT. This encodes CASSLGPWGSNQPQHF.

The chain couples TRBV4-3 to TRBJ1-2; D call uncertain. Trimming took 0 bases from V and 0 from J, leaving 11 bases between them. The CDR3 extends over 16 amino acids. Germline CDR1 reads LGHNA; CDR2 reads YSLEER. The CDR3 protein is CASSQDFSITNYGYTF. DNA of the CDR3: TGCGCCAGCAGCCAAGATTTCAGCATCACTAACTATGGCTACACCTTC.

V gene TRBV11-2 combines with J gene TRBJ2-4, with 7 nucleotides matching TRBD2. Per the germline V gene, CDR1 is SGHAT and CDR2 is FQNNGV. The CDR3 runs 18 residues. J was trimmed by 1 base and V by 1 base; bases with no gene match: 10. In DNA, the CDR3 is TGTGCCAGCAGCTTAGGAATCGGGGAGGGCGGGGCCAAAAACATTCAGTACTTC. Translation gives CASSLGIGEGGAKNIQYF.

The rearrangement uses TRBV9 and TRBJ1-2; D possibly corresponds to TRBD1 (5 bases). Germline V gene lookup returns CDR1 SGDLS and CDR2 YYNGEE. CDR3 length equals 16 residues. Deletions cut 0 bases from V and 4 bases from J, with 16 bases between. CDR3 nucleotide sequence: TGTGCCAGCAGCGTAGGTATGAGACAGCAGACCTATGGCTACACCTTC. The encoded protein is CASSVGMRQQTYGYTF.

The chain couples TRBV5-6 to TRBJ1-1; D is possibly TRBD1 (6 bases). There are 14 residues in the CDR3. Trimming removed 7 bases at V and 1 base at J, with 14 bases between. Germline lookup yields CDR1 SGHDT and CDR2 YYEEEE. CDR3 coding DNA: TGTGCCAGCTCCCGACCGGGGGCGAACACTGAAGCTTTCTTT. It codes for CASSRPGANTEAFF.

The genes are TRBV4-1 and TRBJ1-5, with 7 nucleotides matching TRBD1. From germline, CDR1 is MGHRA and CDR2 YSYEKL. The CDR3 covers 14 residues. V shed 0 bases and J 7 bases; nucleotides not matched to a gene: 3. CDR3 loop: CASSQDNRGQPQHF. The DNA for the CDR3 is TGCGCCAGCAGCCAAGATAACAGGGGCCAGCCCCAGCATTTT.

This chain joins TRBV6-1 and TRBJ1-4; D not resolved. The CDR3 consists of 14 residues. V was shortened by 8 bases and J by 2 bases, with 12 bases between the two germline ends. Germline CDR1 MNHNS, CDR2 SASEGT. The CDR3 DNA reads as TGTGCCAGCTCCTACGTAGACACTAATGAAAAACTGTTTTTT. Translation gives CASSYVDTNEKLFF.

The V gene is TRBV7-2, the J gene TRBJ1-4, with unresolved D. Germline CDR1 reads SGHTA; CDR2 reads FQGNSA. The CDR3 runs 15 residues. The ends were cut back, 2 bases at V and 2 bases at J, with 9 bases in the middle. The CDR3 sequence is CASSLYGGTNEKLFF. CDR3 nucleotides: TGTGCCAGCAGCTTATATGGTGGCACTAATGAAAAACTGTTTTTT.

V is TRBV5-1 and J is TRBJ1-6; unclear D gene. Germline lookup yields CDR1 SGHRS and CDR2 YFSETQ. Trimming removed 8 bases from V and 6 bases from J, with 15 bases in between. The CDR3 contains 14 residues. CDR3 loop: CASTGEGVNSPLHF. The CDR3 coding sequence is TGCGCCAGTACCGGGGAGGGTGTTAATTCACCCCTCCACTTT.

The chain recombines TRBV19 with TRBJ1-1; tentative D call: TRBD1 (6 bases). V was trimmed by 10 bases and J by 1 base, leaving 19 bases between them. Germline V CDR1 and CDR2: LNHDA, SQIVND (reference sequence). This CDR3 comprises 15 residues. This CDR3 is CATRRGGKANTEAFF. CDR3 nucleotides: TGTGCCACCCGGAGGGGGGGCAAGGCGAACACTGAAGCTTTCTTT.

In this sample, this clone turned up once. CDR3 DNA sequence: TGTGCCAGCAGTTCCCATGCGGGAGGACAGAGCTCCTACGAGCAGTACTTC. Translated, it gives CASSSHAGGQSSYEQYF. The V gene is TRBV27, the J gene TRBJ2-7; 8 bases map to TRBD2. Germline V lookup: CDR1 MNHEY, CDR2 SMNVEV (reference sequence). This CDR3 region has 17 residues. The V and J ends lost 4 bases and 0 bases, in that order; junction bases with no gene match: 11.

The chain uses TRBV9 and TRBJ1-1; TRBD1 aligns across 7 bases. The V segment lost 4 bases and the J segment 4 bases; nucleotides outside the gene matches: 4. Germline assignment: CDR1 SGDLS and CDR2 YYNGEE. The CDR3 length is 13 residues. CDR3 DNA sequence: TGTGCCAGCAGCCAGTCAGGGGGCACTGAAGCTTTCTTT. It is translated as CASSQSGGTEAFF.

The chain has TRBV11-2 and TRBJ1-1; D ambiguous. Per the germline V gene, CDR1 is SGHAT and CDR2 is FQNNGV. V was pared by 5 bases and J by 1 base, with 26 bases between. The CDR3 extends over 19 amino acids. The CDR3 region has the DNA TGTGCCAGCAGCCCTAAGACACTATCCCTGACCCGAGCGAACACTGAAGCTTTCTTT. Translating gives CASSPKTLSLTRANTEAFF.

The V gene is TRBV4-1, the J gene TRBJ1-2; TRBD1 matches at 7 bases. Germline-derived CDR1 and CDR2 are MGHRA and YSYEKL. The ends lost 6 bases at V and 4 bases at J; junction bases unmatched: 5. The CDR3 covers 13 residues. The CDR3 loop is CASRGQSPYGYTF. The CDR3 nucleotides read TGCGCCAGCAGGGGACAGAGCCCCTATGGCTACACCTTC.

The chain links TRBV18 to TRBJ2-7, with 9 positions matching TRBD1. The CDR3 sequence is 15 residues long. Germline assignment: CDR1 KGHSH and CDR2 LQKENI. Germline trimming cut 2 bases from V and 3 bases from J; bases unmatched to any gene: 5. The CDR3 reads CASSPNRQGVYEQYF. The CDR3 DNA follows: TGTGCCAGCTCACCAAACCGACAGGGGGTCTACGAGCAGTACTTC.

To note about this clone: At one of its ends the junction is not consistent with the germline gene, which may arise from a read error. The chain recombines TRBV7-7 with TRBJ2-6; 8 bases map to TRBD1. CDR3 length equals 18 residues. CDR1 is SSHAT and CDR2 is FNYEAQ in the germline V gene (reference sequence). CDR3 nucleotides: TGTGCTAGCAGCGGCCAGGGGGCAGTCCCCTCTGGGGCCAACGTCCTGACTTTC. Translated: CASSGQGAVPSGANVLTF.

This chain joins TRBV2 and TRBJ2-3, with no clear D. The CDR3 loop spans 16 amino acids. Germline V CDR1 and CDR2: SNHLY, FYNNEI. The ends were cut back, 5 bases at V and 1 base at J, with 16 bases in the middle. This CDR3 is CASSLTRLGGTDTQYF. The CDR3 DNA reads TGTGCCAGCAGTCTTACCCGCCTTGGCGGCACAGATACGCAGTATTTT.

V gene TRBV13 combines with J gene TRBJ1-2; D is possibly TRBD1 (6 bases). Trimming pared 0 bases from V and 2 bases from J, leaving 7 bases between. Germline V gives CDR1 PRHDT, CDR2 FYEKMQ (reference sequence). The CDR3 extends over 14 amino acids. The CDR3, as DNA: TGTGCCAGCAGCTTAGGGCAGGGGAACTATGGCTACACCTTC. This encodes CASSLGQGNYGYTF.

A note on this clone: This CDR3 is also generated by other DNA sequences in the sample. V gene TRBV2 combines with J gene TRBJ2-7; 9 nucleotides line up with TRBD1. Germline V gene data show CDR1 as SNHLY and CDR2 as FYNNEI. This CDR3 is built from 13 residues. Losses at the gene ends were 6 bases for V and 7 bases for J; bases not matched to a gene: 7. The CDR3 DNA follows: TGTGCCAGCAGCGGACAGGGGCCCGGGGAGCAGTACTTC. It translates to CASSGQGPGEQYF. Drawing the rest from reference TRBV2 and TRBJ2-7, the complete variable domain is EPEVTQTPSHQVTQMGQEVILRCVPISNHLYFYWYRQILGQKVEFLVSFYNNEISEKSEIFDDQFSVERPDGSNFTLKIRSTKLEDSAMYFCASSGQGPGEQYFGPGTRLTVT.

The chain has TRBV2 and TRBJ2-3, with a tentative D call TRBD1 (5 bases). The germline V gene encodes CDR1 SNHLY and CDR2 FYNNEI. Trimming shortened V by 5 bases and J by 2 bases, and 8 bases separated the two germline ends. This CDR3 spans 13 amino acids. This chain's CDR3 is CASSSTATDTQYF. The CDR3 DNA is TGTGCCAGCAGTTCGACAGCCACAGATACGCAGTATTTT.